The T cell receptor (beta chain) under discussion was sequenced for a study of control samples from healthy donors and cancer patients. Data came from immunoSEQ multiplex PCR; TCRdb stores just in-frame clones and leaves some out. The sample yields about 140,000 clones, 85% to 90% seen once. The length of the CDR3 is 13 residues. In germline, CDR1 is MNHNY, CDR2 SVGAGI (reference sequence). Trimming cost V 2 bases and J 6 bases; bases outside gene matches: 1. The TCR sequence derives from a man in his late teens or twenties in good health. This chain connects TRBV6-6 to TRBJ2-1; 7 bases agree with TRBD2. What was sequenced was blood. The CDR3 nucleotides are TGTGCCAGCAGTTACCCGGGGGGCAATGAGCAGTTCTTC. It encodes CASSYPGGNEQFF.